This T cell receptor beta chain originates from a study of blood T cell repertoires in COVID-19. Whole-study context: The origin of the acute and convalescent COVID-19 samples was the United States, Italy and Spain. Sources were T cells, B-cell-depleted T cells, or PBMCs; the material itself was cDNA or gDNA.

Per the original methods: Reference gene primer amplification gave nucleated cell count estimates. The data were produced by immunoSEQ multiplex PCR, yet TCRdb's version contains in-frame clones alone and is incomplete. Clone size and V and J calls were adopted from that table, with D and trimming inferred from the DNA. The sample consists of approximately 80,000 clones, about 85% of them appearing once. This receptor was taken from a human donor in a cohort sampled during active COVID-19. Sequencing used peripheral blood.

The CDR3 here is CASSRRVAGAGGRVEQFF. DNA for the CDR3: TGTGCCAGCAGCCGCCGGGTCGCGGGGGCCGGGGGGCGTGTCGAGCAGTTCTTC. The chain carries TRBV7-2 and TRBJ2-1; TRBD2 is a possible D gene (7 bases). Trimming removed 5 bases from V and 10 bases from J, with 30 bases in between. The CDR3 extends over 18 amino acids. Looked up from germline, CDR1 is SGHTA and CDR2 is FQGNSA. Drawing the rest from reference TRBV7-2 and TRBJ2-1, the complete variable domain is GAGVSQSPSNKVTEKGKDVELRCDPISGHTALYWYRQSLGQGLEFLIYFQGNSAPDKSGLPSDRFSAERTGGSVSTLTIQRTQQEDSAVYLCASSRRVAGAGGRVEQFFGPGTRLTVL.